Following are 6 T cell receptor beta chains from one sample sequenced in a study of long-term antiretroviral therapy in people with HIV. The assay, immunoSEQ v3.0, was run at survey level. Generated by immunoSEQ multiplex PCR, the TCRdb table keeps only in-frame clones and is missing some. The sample yields over 20,000 clones, around 87% seen once. Material: unsorted PBMCs, obtained roughly 2.5 years after starting antiretroviral therapy. Source of these receptors: a woman aged 50 to 60 with HIV.

The chain employs TRBV7-2 and TRBJ2-2, with D unclear. V was clipped by 1 base and J by 5 bases, with 8 bases between them. The CDR3 consists of 14 residues. CDR1 SGHTA and CDR2 FQGNSA come from the germline V gene. CDR3 protein: CASSLVDRTGELFF. As DNA, the CDR3 is TGTGCCAGCAGCTTAGTTGACCGGACCGGGGAGCTGTTTTTT.

V is TRBV4-1 and J is TRBJ1-2, with D maybe TRBD1 (5 bases). Trimming shortened V by 3 bases and J by 4 bases, and 15 bases separated the two germline ends. CDR1 is MGHRA and CDR2 is YSYEKL in the germline V gene. The CDR3 spans 15 residues. The CDR3 bases are TGCGCCAGCAGCCACCTAAAAACAGGTTTCTATGGCTACACCTTC. Translated: CASSHLKTGFYGYTF.

This chain connects TRBV27 to TRBJ1-5; D may be TRBD1 (5 bases). V was shortened by 4 bases and J by 4 bases, with 8 bases between the two germline ends. The CDR3 consists of 13 residues. Per the germline V gene, CDR1 is MNHEY and CDR2 is SMNVEV (reference sequence). The CDR3 sequence: CASSWGINQPQHF. The CDR3 bases are TGTGCCAGCAGTTGGGGGATTAATCAGCCCCAGCATTTT.

This clone appeared once. The chain employs TRBV25-1 and TRBJ2-7, with TRBD1 identical over 10 bases. This CDR3 region has 14 residues. The germline V gene encodes CDR1 MGHDK and CDR2 SYGVNS. The J segment lost 3 bases and the V segment lost 7 bases, leaving 6 bases of the junction unmatched. The DNA of the CDR3 is TGTGCCAGCACCCGGGACAGGGGAGGCTACGAGCAGTACTTC. Its translation: CASTRDRGGYEQYF.

The rearrangement uses TRBV5-1 and TRBJ2-7; 10 bases are shared with TRBD2. Germline V lookup: CDR1 SGHRS, CDR2 YFSETQ. The CDR3 loop spans 14 amino acids. V was clipped by 0 bases and J by 6 bases; unmatched bases: 3. The CDR3 protein is CASSLDSGRFEQYF. CDR3 sequence (DNA): TGCGCCAGCAGCTTGGATAGCGGGAGGTTCGAGCAGTACTTC. The variable domain in full, completed from reference TRBV5-1 and TRBJ2-7, reads KAGVTQTPRYLIKTRGQQVTLSCSPISGHRSVSWYQQTPGQGLQFLFEYFSETQRNKGNFPGRFSGRQFSNSRSEMNVSTLELGDSALYLCASSLDSGRFEQYFGPGTRLTVT.

The chain links TRBV28 to TRBJ1-5; D gene unclear. CDR1 and CDR2 (germline): MDHEN, SYDVKM. Trimming removed 6 bases from V and 0 bases from J, with 15 bases in between. The CDR3 contains 16 residues. CDR3 sequence reads: CASRPGPDPSNQPQHF. CDR3 DNA sequence: TGTGCCAGCAGGCCAGGCCCCGACCCTAGCAATCAGCCCCAGCATTTT.